This T cell receptor (beta chain) was documented in a study of blood T cell repertoires in COVID-19 (dated by TCRdb to 2020 to 2021). Study-level background: Samples from collaborators originated in the United States, Italy and Spain and spanned both the acute and convalescent phases of COVID-19. The prospective study material was composed of cDNA or gDNA derived from T cells, B-cell-depleted T cells, or PBMCs. Subjects who had been exposed to COVID-19, were actively infected with it, or had recovered from it provided the deeply sampled blood TCRbeta repertoires that made up the dataset. The repertoires were released in a freely available public database intended as a resource for research on the immune response to SARS-CoV-2. The samples were drawn from two sources: the first 160 participants of the ongoing ImmuneRACE study, and 1,000 to 1,500 subjects contributed by 6 global collaborators. A de-identified subject ID, COVID-19 status, age in years and sex were almost always included in the sample metadata. Where available, HLA class I and class II types were taken from metadata supplied by the sample provider and were not determined by assay-based typing. Broad study findings and their caveats: The quantity of clinical and demographic metadata differed by source and by participant and was supplied without curation.

Whole blood was collected in K2EDTA tubes by collaborating institutions according to the institutions' own protocols. For TCRbeta analysis, collaborators shipped samples as frozen whole blood, isolated PBMCs, or DNA extracted from either of those sample types. Regarding this clone: The specificity of this receptor is unknown. Within one base of it there is no much larger clone, and no base qualities were kept.

TCRbeta CDR3 regions were amplified from genomic DNA by means of the immunoSEQ Assay, a bias-controlled multiplex PCR. The authors' pipeline ran thus. The number of nucleated cells in each sample was estimated from the amplification of reference gene primers within the assay. Sequence reads were collapsed and filtered to measure the absolute abundance of every unique TCRbeta CDR3 rearrangement. For each sample, productive Simpson clonality was calculated as the square root of Simpson's diversity index over productive rearrangements. TCRdb's version of the immuneACCESS table is confined to in-frame rearrangements and falls short of the full clone set. An unresolved V gene accounts for under half of the shortfall where checked; the remainder is of unknown origin. V and J calls plus clone size are reproduced from that table; the DNA served to infer D and trimming. The sample table shows 130,000 or so clones, and over 75% are seen once. The leading ten clones occupy 3% to 5% of the sample.

This receptor was obtained from a man aged 60 to 75 with acute or convalescent COVID-19. Sequenced material: peripheral blood.

CDR3 reads: CAWRWTSGMLGEQYF. The DNA sequence follows: TGTGCCTGGAGGTGGACTAGCGGGATGTTGGGCGAGCAGTACTTC. The chain is made from TRBV30 and TRBJ2-7; the central 12 bases match TRBD2. The CDR1 and CDR2 encoded by the germline V gene (reference sequence) are GTSNPN and SVGIG. Trimming leaves V shorter by 3 bases and J shorter by 6 bases, with the junction holding 9 bases beyond the gene matches. Counted from cysteine to phenylalanine, this CDR3 has 15 amino acids. The sequence is cut down to CDR3 DNA, 45 bases in frame from base 1.